Below are 18 T cell receptor beta chains sequenced from a single sample in a study of low-dose radiotherapy and immunotherapy resistance in tumors. TRAV- and TRBV-specific primers were used for first-strand cDNA, which covered alpha and beta chains. PCR amplification of the TCRs was performed with Phusion for 20 PCR cycles, and it relied on a constant-region primer together with a V-primer adapter. Using its own MiXCR run on the reads, TCRdb lists one record per CDR3 protein. The sample yields nearly 60,000 distinct CDR3 sequences, about 23% seen once. The time point is: after trial treatment. Indicated treatment: LDRT plus nivolumab, ipilimumab, low-dose cyclophosphamide and aspirin (RACIN trial). Material: PBMCs, obtained after low-dose radiotherapy plus immunotherapy. Every receptor here comes from a male donor with prostate cancer.

The chain has TRBV6-1 and TRBJ2-7, with 12 bases aligning to TRBD2. The CDR3 is made up of 16 amino acids. Germline values: CDR1 MNHNS, CDR2 SASEGT. After removal of 5 bases from V and 4 bases from J, the junction contained 9 bases not matched to a gene. CDR3 nucleotide sequence: TGTGCCAGCAGTACCACTAGCGGGAGGACACCGTACGAGCAGTACTTC. It specifies CASSTTSGRTPYEQYF.

This clonotype came up many times. CDR3 DNA sequence: TGTGCCATCAGTGAGTCGACTAGCGCAGATACGCAGTATTTT. Its protein is CAISESTSADTQYF. The genes are TRBV10-3 and TRBJ2-3; 8 nucleotides line up with TRBD2. The ends lost 0 bases at V and 4 bases at J; junction bases unmatched: 0. Germline values: CDR1 ENHRY, CDR2 SYGVKD. This CDR3 comprises 14 residues.

The sample holds many counts of this clonotype. A read error may account for a junction end that differs from germline. The chain has TRBV6-2 or TRBV6-3 and TRBJ1-1; no clear D. The CDR3 runs 14 residues. Germline lookup yields CDR1 MNHEY and CDR2 SVGEGT. As DNA, the CDR3 is TGTGCCAGCAGTAACTCTAACAGAAACACTGAAGCTTTCTTT. It translates to CASSNSNRNTEAFF.

This clonotype was counted ten times or more. J is TRBJ1-2 and V is TRBV6-2 or TRBV6-3, with 7 bases fitting TRBD1. From germline, CDR1 is MNHEY and CDR2 SVGEGT. The CDR3 contains 13 residues. The trim removed 6 bases at V and 5 bases at J, leaving 6 bases unmatched. The CDR3 DNA follows: TGTGCCAGCAGCCTGGGACAGACATATGGCTACACCTTC. The encoded protein is CASSLGQTYGYTF.

The sample holds a few counts of this clonotype. J is TRBJ1-2 and V is TRBV20-1; no clear D gene. Germline assignment: CDR1 DFQATT and CDR2 SNEGSKA (reference sequence). This CDR3 region has 12 residues. Between the trimmed V and J ends, which lost 4 bases and 4 bases, there was a span of 10 bases. The chain's CDR3 is CSATPGTYGYTF. As DNA, the CDR3 is TGCAGTGCTACCCCGGGAACCTATGGCTACACCTTC.

This clonotype was observed many times. The chain has TRBV6-2 or TRBV6-3 and TRBJ2-2; 7 bases align to TRBD1. Per the germline V gene, CDR1 is MNHEY and CDR2 is SVGEGT. CDR3 length: 15 residues. The trim removed 6 bases at V and 5 bases at J, leaving 9 bases unmatched. The CDR3 spells CASRNDRVGTGELFF. The DNA for the CDR3 is TGTGCCAGCAGAAACGACAGGGTAGGGACCGGGGAGCTGTTTTTT.

The chain is built from TRBV7-9 and TRBJ2-1, with TRBD2 matching 9 bases. The CDR3 contains 16 residues. From germline, CDR1 is SEHNR and CDR2 FQNEAQ (reference sequence). V shed 1 base, J shed 4 bases, and the junction held 5 bases outside the gene matches. CDR3 loop: CASSLVQREVYNEQFF. In DNA form, the CDR3 reads TGTGCCAGCAGCTTAGTTCAGCGGGAGGTTTACAATGAGCAGTTCTTC.

As concerns this clonotype: This probably arose from a read error, given a far larger clone one base away. The chain carries TRBV18 and TRBJ2-7, with a possible D match to TRBD2 (5 bases). This CDR3 is 16 amino acids long. Trimming pared 8 bases from V and 7 bases from J, leaving 27 bases between. CDR1 is KGHSH, CDR2 LQKENI, per germline. CDR3 nucleotide sequence: TGTGCCAGCGCAAACCCAGGAGCGGCCCGATACAATGAGCAGTACTTC. The encoded protein is CASANPGAARYNEQYF.

This clonotype has a count of ten or more. The chain combines TRBV4-3 with TRBJ1-6; D is perhaps TRBD1 (6 bases). This CDR3 region has 15 residues. Germline values: CDR1 LGHNA, CDR2 YSLEER. V was cut by 1 base and J by 7 bases, with 11 bases left in between. Here the CDR3 reads CASSQVGGSNSPLHF. The CDR3 bases are TGCGCCAGCAGCCAAGTTGGGGGCAGCAATTCACCCCTCCACTTT.

This clonotype was recorded at least ten times. The chain joins TRBV4-2 to TRBJ2-7; unclear D gene. This CDR3 has 15 residues. The germline V gene encodes CDR1 LGHNA and CDR2 YNFKEQ. The V gene lost 1 base and the J gene lost 0 bases, with 10 bases spanning the gap. The CDR3 coding sequence is TGTGCCAGCAGCCAAGTATCAGAGGCCTCCTACGAGCAGTACTTC. It codes for CASSQVSEASYEQYF.

The chain links TRBV6-2 or TRBV6-3 to TRBJ1-1, with unresolved D. The ends were cut back, 7 bases at V and 2 bases at J, with 8 bases in the middle. From germline, CDR1 is MNHEY and CDR2 SVGEGT. The CDR3 spans 12 residues. The CDR3 nucleotides are TGTGCCAGCACCGGACTTAACACTGAAGCTTTCTTT. Amino acids: CASTGLNTEAFF.

This clonotype was picked up many times. The CDR3 loop reads CSARAGTERGYTF. Written as DNA, the CDR3 is TGCAGTGCTAGAGCAGGGACGGAGAGGGGCTACACCTTC. The gene calls are TRBV20-1 and TRBJ1-2; D is possibly TRBD1 (5 bases). Germline V lookup: CDR1 DFQATT, CDR2 SNEGSKA (reference sequence). V was pared by 1 base and J by 8 bases, with 14 bases between. The CDR3 spans 13 residues.

Note on this clonotype: A read error is the likely source, as a far larger clone sits one nucleotide away. The rearrangement joins TRBV15 to TRBJ2-7, with 9 bases lining up with TRBD2. Trimming cost V 1 base and J 7 bases; bases outside gene matches: 5. The CDR3 has 14 residues. Germline loops: CDR1 LNHNV, CDR2 YYDKDF (reference sequence). The CDR3 DNA is TGTGCCACCAGCAGAGCTAGCGGGAAAAATGAGCAGTACTTC. Translation gives CATSRASGKNEQYF.

This clonotype was counted many times. The rearrangement uses TRBV12-3 or TRBV12-4 and TRBJ2-2; the match to TRBD2 covers 11 bases. V shed 7 bases and J 4 bases; nucleotides not matched to a gene: 5. This CDR3 is 15 amino acids long. The CDR3 sequence: CASTTSGGGTGELFF. The CDR3 region has the DNA TGTGCCAGCACCACTAGCGGGGGTGGCACCGGGGAGCTGTTTTTT.

This clonotype showed up many times. The chain couples TRBV19 to TRBJ1-1; 7 nucleotides line up with TRBD1. Germline CDR1 LNHDA, CDR2 SQIVND (reference sequence). This CDR3 spans 16 amino acids. V dropped 5 bases and J dropped 2; count of bases not matched to a gene: 11. The CDR3 bases are TGTGCCAGTAGTCCGCGACAGGGTTTGCGCAACACTGAAGCTTTCTTT. This gives the protein CASSPRQGLRNTEAFF. The whole variable domain, filled in from reference TRBV19 and TRBJ1-1, reads DGGITQSPKYLFRKEGQNVTLSCEQNLNHDAMYWYRQDPGQGLRLIYYSQIVNDFQKGDIAEGYSVSREKKESFPLTVTSAQKNPTAFYLCASSPRQGLRNTEAFFGQGTRLTVV.

This clonotype was found many times. J is TRBJ2-3 and V is TRBV7-9; 13 positions agree with TRBD2. Losses at the gene ends were 3 bases for V and 5 bases for J; bases not matched to a gene: 5. Germline V gene sequence: CDR1 SEHNR, CDR2 FQNEAQ (reference sequence). The CDR3 extends over 16 amino acids. The DNA for the CDR3 is TGTGCCAGCAGCTTCCGGACTAGCGGGAGAGTAGATACGCAGTATTTT. Translated, it gives CASSFRTSGRVDTQYF.

The sample holds many counts of this clonotype. The chain has TRBV5-1 and TRBJ2-7; 9 bases are shared with TRBD1. The V gene's germline CDR1 is SGHRS and CDR2 YFSETQ. This CDR3 has 15 residues. V shed 7 bases, J shed 1 base, and the junction held 9 bases outside the gene matches. The CDR3 sequence: CASGTTGQGSYEQYF. As DNA, the CDR3 is TGCGCCAGCGGCACTACGGGACAGGGTTCCTACGAGCAGTACTTC.

In its sample, this clonotype was seen many times. The chain recombines TRBV13 with TRBJ2-7, with 8 nucleotides matching TRBD2. The CDR3 has 14 amino acids. V gave up 4 bases and J gave up 5 bases; unmatched junction bases: 7. Germline values: CDR1 PRHDT, CDR2 FYEKMQ (reference sequence). In nucleotides, the CDR3 is TGTGCCAGCAGCTATCAGCGGGGGTGGGACGAGCAGTACTTC. Its translation: CASSYQRGWDEQYF.